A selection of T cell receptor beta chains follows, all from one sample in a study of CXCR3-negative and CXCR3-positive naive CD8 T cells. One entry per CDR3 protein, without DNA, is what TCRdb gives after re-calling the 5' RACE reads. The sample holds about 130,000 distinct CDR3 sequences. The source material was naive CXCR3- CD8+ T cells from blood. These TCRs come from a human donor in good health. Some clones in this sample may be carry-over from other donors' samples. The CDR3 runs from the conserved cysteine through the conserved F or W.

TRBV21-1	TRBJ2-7	CASSKYRDRDYYEQYF
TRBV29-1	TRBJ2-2	CSVVKKNTGELFF
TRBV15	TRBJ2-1	CATSGSRRTYNEQFF
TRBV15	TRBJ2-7	CATSRVPDSSYEQYF
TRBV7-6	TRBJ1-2	CASSLLGNLEDLDVGYTF
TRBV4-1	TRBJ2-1	CASSHLSDRGHEQFF
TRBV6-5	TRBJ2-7	CASSRADSGGDEQYF
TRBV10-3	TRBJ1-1	CAISESVGTEAFF
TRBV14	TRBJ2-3	CASSQEWHPTDTQYF
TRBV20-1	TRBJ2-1	CSARRSSGSLHNEQFF
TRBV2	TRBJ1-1	CASSEAQGWAEAFF
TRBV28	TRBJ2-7	CASSLVGAGLSYEQYF
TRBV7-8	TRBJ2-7	CASSPPFERPSYEQYF
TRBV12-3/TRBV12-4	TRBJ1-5	CASSLAFRQEGNQPQHF
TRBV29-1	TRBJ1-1	CSVEDILTTEAFF
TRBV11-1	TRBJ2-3	CASSTHPGLAASTDTQYF
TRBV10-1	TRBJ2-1	CASPGLAGESSYNEQFF
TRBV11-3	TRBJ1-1	CASSLQGGNTEAFF
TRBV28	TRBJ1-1	CASSFFGSGSFF
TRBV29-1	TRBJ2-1	CSAKILTGTSGIPEQFF
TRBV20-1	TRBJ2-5	CSATTEQGWETQYF
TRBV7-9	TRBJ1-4	CASSKEDSTNEKLFF
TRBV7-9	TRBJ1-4	CASSLAGGGVNEKLFF
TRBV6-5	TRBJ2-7	CASSFRGSEQYF
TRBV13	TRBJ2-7	CASSSVGRGSYEQYF
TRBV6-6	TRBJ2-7	CASSETYEQYF
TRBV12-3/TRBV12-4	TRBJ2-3	CASSLSGGPEDTQYF
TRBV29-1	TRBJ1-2	CSVPGEGHGYTF
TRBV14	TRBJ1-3	CASRAVSGNTIYF
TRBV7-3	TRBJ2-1	CASSFWTSGGAGEQFF
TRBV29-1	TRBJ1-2	CSVDDYSRQTYGYTF
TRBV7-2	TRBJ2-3	CASSYGLARTDTQYF